A single sample gave rise to the 13 T cell receptor beta chains below, sequenced in a study of T-cell reconstitution after alpha-beta-depleted transplantation in children. During its preparation, the TCRbeta library received unique molecular identifiers. MiXCR, run by TCRdb on the PCR reads, gives a single entry per CDR3 protein. The data show 250,000 to 400,000 distinct CDR3 sequences, approximately 23% seen once. The sequenced sample was PBMCs, mostly from graft donor cells, obtained 180 days after TCRalphabeta/CD19-depleted stem cell transplant. These receptors were collected from a male patient between 5 and 17 years old who had a stem cell transplant for acute lymphoblastic leukemia, so the T cells may come from the graft donor.

This clonotype came up many times. The chain carries TRBV25-1 and TRBJ1-5; no definite D call. The CDR3 is made up of 11 amino acids. Trimming removed 8 bases from V and 4 bases from J, with 6 bases in between. Germline loops: CDR1 MGHDK, CDR2 SYGVNS. The CDR3 is CASGLNQPQHF. CDR3 nucleotide sequence: TGTGCCAGCGGTTTGAATCAGCCCCAGCATTTT.

The rearrangement joins TRBV5-1 to TRBJ2-5, with 10 bases that match TRBD1. J was trimmed by 5 bases and V by 3 bases; bases with no gene match: 16. There are 18 residues in the CDR3. CDR1 is SGHRS, CDR2 YFSETQ, per germline. CDR3 nucleotide sequence: TGCGCCAGCAGCTGGATGACCTTTCCGGGACAGGGGTTCGAGACCCAGTACTTC. This encodes CASSWMTFPGQGFETQYF. Based on the CDR3 plus reference TRBV5-1 and TRBJ2-5, the full variable domain is KAGVTQTPRYLIKTRGQQVTLSCSPISGHRSVSWYQQTPGQGLQFLFEYFSETQRNKGNFPGRFSGRQFSNSRSEMNVSTLELGDSALYLCASSWMTFPGQGFETQYFGPGTRLLVL.

This clonotype was observed a handful of times. V gene TRBV7-6 combines with J gene TRBJ2-7; 11 bases fit TRBD2. The ends lost 0 bases at V and 3 bases at J; junction bases unmatched: 4. The germline V gene has CDR1 SGHVS and CDR2 FNYEAQ. The CDR3 sequence is 16 residues long. The CDR3 loop is CASSLAPGTSGYEQYF. The CDR3 DNA is TGTGCCAGCAGCTTAGCCCCCGGGACTAGCGGCTACGAGCAGTACTTC.

This chain links TRBV7-2 with TRBJ2-4, with D possibly matching TRBD1 (7 bases). In germline, CDR1 is SGHTA, CDR2 FQGNSA. The CDR3 runs to 13 residues. V was shortened by 1 base and J by 14 bases, with 15 bases between the two germline ends. This CDR3 reads CASSLGRGTEEYF. Here the CDR3 DNA reads TGTGCCAGCAGCTTAGGGAGGGGGACAGAAGAGTACTTC.

The chain links TRBV4-1 to TRBJ2-1; possibly TRBD2 for D (5 bases). Germline loops: CDR1 MGHRA, CDR2 YSYEKL. Trimming removed 0 bases from V and 0 bases from J, with 12 bases in between. The CDR3 sequence is 17 residues long. This CDR3 reads CASSQDRTGSSYNEQFF. As DNA, the CDR3 is TGCGCCAGCAGCCAAGATAGGACGGGGAGCTCCTACAATGAGCAGTTCTTC.

This clonotype was picked up a small number of times. J is TRBJ1-6 and V is TRBV10-3, with TRBD1 matching over 7 bases. V lost 2 bases and J lost 4; bases outside the gene matches: 2. The CDR3 has 15 residues. Germline values: CDR1 ENHRY, CDR2 SYGVKD. The CDR3 spells CAISEARGYNSPLHF. CDR3 bases: TGTGCCATCAGTGAGGCCAGGGGGTATAATTCACCCCTCCACTTT.

The chain couples TRBV20-1 to TRBJ2-7; unclear D gene. The V and J ends lost 0 bases and 3 bases respectively, with 9 bases between them. CDR3 length: 13 residues. The germline V gene encodes CDR1 DFQATT and CDR2 SNEGSKA (reference sequence). The CDR3 region is CSARDIGIYEQYF. CDR3 bases: TGCAGTGCTAGAGATATAGGGATCTACGAGCAGTACTTC.

CDR3 bases: TGTGCCAGCAGCTTCAGGGGGCAATCTGGGGCCAACGTCCTGACTTTC. Translation: CASSFRGQSGANVLTF. The chain joins TRBV7-3 to TRBJ2-6; 8 nucleotides agree with TRBD1. Germline V gives CDR1 SGHTA, CDR2 FQGTGA. The CDR3 extends over 16 amino acids. V lost 3 bases, J lost 1 base, and 2 bases stayed unmatched.

In its sample, this clonotype was seen a few times. DNA of the CDR3: TGTGCCAGTAGTAACAGCAGGGGGTCGGACACTGAAGCTTTCTTT. Translation: CASSNSRGSDTEAFF. The genes are TRBV19 and TRBJ1-1, with 7 bases aligning to TRBD1. The germline gives CDR1 LNHDA, CDR2 SQIVND (reference sequence). Trimming cost V 4 bases and J 3 bases; bases outside gene matches: 8. This CDR3 contains 15 residues. The entire variable domain, with the rest obtained from reference TRBV19 and TRBJ1-1, is as follows: DGGITQSPKYLFRKEGQNVTLSCEQNLNHDAMYWYRQDPGQGLRLIYYSQIVNDFQKGDIAEGYSVSREKKESFPLTVTSAQKNPTAFYLCASSNSRGSDTEAFFGQGTRLTVV.

The chain recombines TRBV19 with TRBJ2-2, with D unclear. The CDR3 totals 16 residues. V dropped 3 bases and J dropped 2 bases, with 13 bases sitting between them. Germline values: CDR1 LNHDA, CDR2 SQIVND (reference sequence). The CDR3 sequence is CASSIFRPVNTGELFF. CDR3 nucleotide sequence: TGTGCCAGTAGTATTTTCCGGCCCGTCAACACCGGGGAGCTGTTTTTT.

The gene calls are TRBV7-9 and TRBJ2-1, with D uncertain. V gave up 1 base and J gave up 7 bases, with 11 bases separating them. Germline V gene sequence: CDR1 SEHNR, CDR2 FQNEAQ (reference sequence). The CDR3 runs 14 residues. The CDR3 sequence: CASSLVSGMNEQFF. CDR3 nucleotide sequence: TGTGCCAGCAGCTTAGTATCCGGTATGAATGAGCAGTTCTTC. The variable domain in full, completed from reference TRBV7-9 and TRBJ2-1, reads DTGVSQNPRHKITKRGQNVTFRCDPISEHNRLYWYRQTLGQGPEFLTYFQNEAQLEKSRLLSDRFSAERPKGSFSTLEIQRTEQGDSAMYLCASSLVSGMNEQFFGPGTRLTVL.

This chain uses TRBV11-2 with TRBJ2-3; 7 bases map to TRBD1. This CDR3 has 15 amino acids. Germline V gene data show CDR1 as SGHAT and CDR2 as FQNNGV. V trimming: 5 bases; J trimming: 3 bases; junction bases outside the gene matches: 8. Here the CDR3 reads CASSRDSSYTDTQYF. The CDR3 nucleotides are TGTGCCAGCAGCCGGGACAGCTCCTATACAGATACGCAGTATTTT.

The chain couples TRBV7-9 to TRBJ2-7; 9 bases are a match to TRBD2. The CDR3 extends over 17 amino acids. Trimming cost V 0 bases and J 1 base; bases outside gene matches: 7. The V gene's germline CDR1 is SEHNR and CDR2 FQNEAQ (reference sequence). CDR3 amino acids: CASSLAPQREDSYEQYF. The CDR3 coding sequence is TGTGCCAGCAGCTTAGCCCCACAGCGGGAGGATTCCTACGAGCAGTACTTC. The whole variable domain, remainder taken from reference TRBV7-9 and TRBJ2-7, is DTGVSQNPRHKITKRGQNVTFRCDPISEHNRLYWYRQTLGQGPEFLTYFQNEAQLEKSRLLSDRFSAERPKGSFSTLEIQRTEQGDSAMYLCASSLAPQREDSYEQYFGPGTRLTVT.